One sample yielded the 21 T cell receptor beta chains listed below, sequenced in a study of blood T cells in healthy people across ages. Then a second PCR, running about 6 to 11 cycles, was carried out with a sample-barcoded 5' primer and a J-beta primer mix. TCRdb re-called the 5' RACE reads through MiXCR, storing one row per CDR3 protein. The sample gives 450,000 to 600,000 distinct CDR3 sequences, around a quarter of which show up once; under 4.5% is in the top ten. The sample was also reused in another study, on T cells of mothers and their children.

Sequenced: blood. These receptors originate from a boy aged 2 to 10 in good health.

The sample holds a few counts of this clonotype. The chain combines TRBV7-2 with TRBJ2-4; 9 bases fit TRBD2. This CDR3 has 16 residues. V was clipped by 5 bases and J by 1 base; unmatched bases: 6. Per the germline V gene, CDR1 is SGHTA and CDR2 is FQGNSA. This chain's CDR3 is CASSPGSGRAKNIQYF. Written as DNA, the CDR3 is TGTGCCAGCAGCCCGGGCAGCGGGAGGGCCAAAAACATTCAGTACTTC.

The CDR3 loop reads CASSQRTGLGEQYF. The CDR3 bases are TGTGCCAGCAGCCAACGGACAGGTCTGGGCGAGCAGTACTTC. The J gene is TRBJ2-5, the V gene TRBV3-1; 7 nucleotides align to TRBD1. The J call is doubtful: the DNA matches TRBJ2-7 better. The length of the CDR3 is 14 residues. The germline gives CDR1 LGHDT, CDR2 YNNKEL (reference sequence).

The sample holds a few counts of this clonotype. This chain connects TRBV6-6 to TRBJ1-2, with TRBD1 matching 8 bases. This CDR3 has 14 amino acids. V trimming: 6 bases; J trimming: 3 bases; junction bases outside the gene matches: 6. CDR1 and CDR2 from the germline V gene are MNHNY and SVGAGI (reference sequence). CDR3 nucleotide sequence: TGTGCCAGCAGCCAAGGACAGGGATACTATGGCTACACCTTC. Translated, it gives CASSQGQGYYGYTF.

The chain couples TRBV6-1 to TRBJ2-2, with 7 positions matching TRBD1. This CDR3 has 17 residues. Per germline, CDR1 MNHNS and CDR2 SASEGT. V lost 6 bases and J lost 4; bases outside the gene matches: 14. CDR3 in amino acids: CASRREGDRVGTGELFF. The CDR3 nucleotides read TGTGCCAGCAGAAGAGAGGGTGACAGGGTCGGCACCGGGGAGCTGTTTTTT.

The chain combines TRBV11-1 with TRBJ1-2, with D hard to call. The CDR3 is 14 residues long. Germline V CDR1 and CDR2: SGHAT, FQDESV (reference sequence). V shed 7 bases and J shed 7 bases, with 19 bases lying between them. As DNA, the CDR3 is TGTGCCAGCAACCGGGTTATGAACGGCGGTGGCTACACCTTC. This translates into CASNRVMNGGGYTF.

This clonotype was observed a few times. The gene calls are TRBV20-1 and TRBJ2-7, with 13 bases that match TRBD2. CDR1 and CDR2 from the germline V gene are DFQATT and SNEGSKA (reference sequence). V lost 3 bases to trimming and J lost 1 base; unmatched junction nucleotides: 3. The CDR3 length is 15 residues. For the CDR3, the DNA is TGCAGTGCTAGGGGACTAGCGGGGAGGTCCTACGAGCAGTACTTC. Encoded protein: CSARGLAGRSYEQYF.

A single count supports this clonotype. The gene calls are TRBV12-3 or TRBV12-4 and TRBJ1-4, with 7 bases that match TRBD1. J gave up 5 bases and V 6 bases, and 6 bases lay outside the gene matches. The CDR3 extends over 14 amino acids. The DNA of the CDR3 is TGTGCCAGCAGCAGTACAGGGGTAAATGAAAAACTGTTTTTT. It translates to CASSSTGVNEKLFF.

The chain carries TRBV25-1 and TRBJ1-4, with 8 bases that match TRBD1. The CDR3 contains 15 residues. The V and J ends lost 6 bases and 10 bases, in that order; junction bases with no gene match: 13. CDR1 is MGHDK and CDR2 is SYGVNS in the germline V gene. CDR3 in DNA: TGTGCCAGCAGCGATCCGGGACAGGCAGTATTAAAACTGTTTTTT. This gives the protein CASSDPGQAVLKLFF. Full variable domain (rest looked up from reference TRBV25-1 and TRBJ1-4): EADIYQTPRYLVIGTGKKITLECSQTMGHDKMYWYQQDPGMELHLIHYSYGVNSTEKGDLSSESTVSRIRTEHFPLTLESARPSHTSQYLCASSDPGQAVLKLFFGSGTQLSVL.

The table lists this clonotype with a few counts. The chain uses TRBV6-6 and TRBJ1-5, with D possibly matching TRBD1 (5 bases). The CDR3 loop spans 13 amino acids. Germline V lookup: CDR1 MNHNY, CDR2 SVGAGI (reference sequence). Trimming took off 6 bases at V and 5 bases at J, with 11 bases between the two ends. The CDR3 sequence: CASSIAGHQPQHF. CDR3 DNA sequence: TGTGCCAGCAGCATAGCAGGGCATCAGCCCCAGCATTTT.

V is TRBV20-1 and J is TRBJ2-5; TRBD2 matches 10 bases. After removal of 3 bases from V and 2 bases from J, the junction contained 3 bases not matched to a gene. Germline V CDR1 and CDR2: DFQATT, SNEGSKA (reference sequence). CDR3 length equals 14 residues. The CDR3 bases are TGCAGTGCTAGGACTAGCGGGCCACAAGAGACCCAGTACTTC. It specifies CSARTSGPQETQYF.

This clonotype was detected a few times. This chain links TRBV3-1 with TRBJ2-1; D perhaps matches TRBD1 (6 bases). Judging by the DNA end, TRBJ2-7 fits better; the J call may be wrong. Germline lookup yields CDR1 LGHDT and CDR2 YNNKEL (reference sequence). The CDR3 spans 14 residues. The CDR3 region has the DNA TGTGCCAGCAGCCAAGTACCAGGGGTATACGAGCAGTACTTC. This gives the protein CASSQVPGVYEQYF.

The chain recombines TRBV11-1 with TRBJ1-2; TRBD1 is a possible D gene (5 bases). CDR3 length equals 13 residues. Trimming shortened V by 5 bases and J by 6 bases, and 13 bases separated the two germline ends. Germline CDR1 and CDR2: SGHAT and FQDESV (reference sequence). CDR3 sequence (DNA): TGTGCCAGCAGCCCCGGGACTCGGGATGGCTACACCTTC. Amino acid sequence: CASSPGTRDGYTF.

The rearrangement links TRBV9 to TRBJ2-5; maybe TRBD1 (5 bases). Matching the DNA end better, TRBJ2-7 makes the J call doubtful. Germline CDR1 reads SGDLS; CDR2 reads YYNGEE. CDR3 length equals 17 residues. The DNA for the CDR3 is TGTGCCAGCAGCCCTACCGATCGCTGGACAACCCCCTACGAGCAGTACTTC. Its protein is CASSPTDRWTTPYEQYF.

The CDR3 DNA reads TGCAGTGCTTCCGGGACTAGCGGGGGGTACAATGAGCAGTTCTTC. This gives the protein CSASGTSGGYNEQFF. This rearrangement joins TRBV20-1 to TRBJ2-1, with 15 bases that match TRBD2. V was clipped by 5 bases and J by 4 bases; unmatched bases: 3. This CDR3 has 15 residues. CDR1 is DFQATT, CDR2 SNEGSKA, per germline (reference sequence).

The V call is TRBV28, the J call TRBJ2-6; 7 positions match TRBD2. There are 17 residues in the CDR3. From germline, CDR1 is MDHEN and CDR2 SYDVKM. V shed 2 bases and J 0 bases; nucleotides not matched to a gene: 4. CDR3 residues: CASSLAGAHSGANVLTF. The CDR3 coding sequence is TGTGCCAGCAGTTTAGCGGGAGCTCACTCTGGGGCCAACGTCCTGACTTTC.

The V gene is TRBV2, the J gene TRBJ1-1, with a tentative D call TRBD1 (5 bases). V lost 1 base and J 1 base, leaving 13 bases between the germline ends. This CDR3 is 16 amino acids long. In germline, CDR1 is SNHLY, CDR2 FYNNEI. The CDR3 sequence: CASSEDRDSWNTEAFF. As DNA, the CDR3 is TGTGCCAGCAGTGAAGATCGCGACAGCTGGAACACTGAAGCTTTCTTT.

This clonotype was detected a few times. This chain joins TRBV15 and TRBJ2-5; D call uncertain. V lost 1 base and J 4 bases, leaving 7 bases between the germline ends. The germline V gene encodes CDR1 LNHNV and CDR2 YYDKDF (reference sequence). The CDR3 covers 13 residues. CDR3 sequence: CATSRGSVETQYF. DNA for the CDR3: TGTGCCACCAGCAGAGGGTCTGTAGAGACCCAGTACTTC.

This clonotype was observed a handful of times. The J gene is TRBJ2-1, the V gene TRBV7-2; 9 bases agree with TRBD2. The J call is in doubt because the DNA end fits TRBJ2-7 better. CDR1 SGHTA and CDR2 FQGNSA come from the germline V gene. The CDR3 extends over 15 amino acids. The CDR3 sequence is CASSPWTSASYEQYF. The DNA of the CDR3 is TGTGCCAGCAGTCCGTGGACTAGCGCCTCCTACGAGCAGTACTTC.

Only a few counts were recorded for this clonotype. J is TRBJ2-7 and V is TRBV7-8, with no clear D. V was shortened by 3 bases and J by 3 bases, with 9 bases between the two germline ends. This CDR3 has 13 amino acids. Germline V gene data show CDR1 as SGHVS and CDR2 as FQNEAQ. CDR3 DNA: TGTGCCAGCAGCTTTTCTACCGTCTACGAGCAGTACTTC. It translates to CASSFSTVYEQYF.

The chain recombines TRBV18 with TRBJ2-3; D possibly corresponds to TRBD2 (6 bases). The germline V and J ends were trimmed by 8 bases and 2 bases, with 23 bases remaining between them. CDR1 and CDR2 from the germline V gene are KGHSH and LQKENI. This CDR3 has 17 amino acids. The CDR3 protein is CASPRDGDGGVTDTQYF. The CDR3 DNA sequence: TGTGCCAGCCCTCGGGATGGGGACGGCGGGGTCACAGATACGCAGTATTTT. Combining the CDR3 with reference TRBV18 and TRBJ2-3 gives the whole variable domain NAGVMQNPRHLVRRRGQEARLRCSPMKGHSHVYWYRQLPEEGLKFMVYLQKENIIDESGMPKERFSAEFPKEGPSILRIQQVVRGDSAAYFCASPRDGDGGVTDTQYFGPGTRLTVL.

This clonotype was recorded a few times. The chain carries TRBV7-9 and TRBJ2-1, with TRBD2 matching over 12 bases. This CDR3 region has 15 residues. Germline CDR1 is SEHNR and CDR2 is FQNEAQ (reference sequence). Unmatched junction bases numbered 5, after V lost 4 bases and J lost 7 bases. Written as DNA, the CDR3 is TGTGCCAGCAGCTCCCCGACTAGCGGGGGAAATGAGCAGTTCTTC. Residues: CASSSPTSGGNEQFF.